These T cell receptor beta chains were read from a single sample in a study of CD8+ T cells in alopecia areata. This table comes from immunoSEQ multiplex PCR, and its TCRdb copy is limited to in-frame clones, with some not included. The data show around 50,000 clones, around 96% seen once. This material consisted of CD8+ T cells sorted from blood, taken at week 0. The source is a human donor with alopecia areata. The CDR3 runs from the conserved cysteine through the conserved F or W. A D gene is named only where the DNA matches it firmly. Clone size is shown for a subset of rows, as once, few, many or a class of expanded clone.

d_gene	abundance	v_gene	j_gene	CDR3aa	CDR3nt
.	once	TRBV7-9	TRBJ2-4	CASSFEGAKNIQYF	TGTGCCAGCAGCTTCGAGGGAGCCAAAAACATTCAGTACTTC
TRBD1	few	TRBV29-1	TRBJ2-3	CSSSGTGDRTDTQYF	TGCAGCTCAAGCGGGACAGGGGACAGGACAGATACGCAGTATTTT
.	.	TRBV5-8	TRBJ2-6	CASSRHNRHSGANVLTF	TGTGCCAGCAGCCGACACAACAGGCACTCTGGGGCCAACGTCCTGACTTTC
.	.	TRBV15	TRBJ2-5	CATSSREYETQYF	TGTGCCACCAGCAGCAGGGAATACGAGACCCAGTACTTC
.	.	TRBV30	TRBJ1-1	CAWGPGVRMNTEAFF	TGTGCCTGGGGCCCGGGAGTCCGAATGAACACTGAAGCTTTCTTT
TRBD2	.	TRBV7-2	TRBJ2-5	CASSLPVMSSGGRKETQYF	TGTGCCAGCAGCTTACCCGTTATGAGTAGCGGGGGCCGCAAAGAGACCCAGTACTTC
.	.	TRBV7-9	TRBJ2-7	CASSSLYEQYF	TGTGCCAGCAGCTCCCTCTACGAGCAGTACTTC
.	once	TRBV19	TRBJ2-7	CASATATSYEQYF	TGTGCCAGCGCGACAGCGACTTCCTACGAGCAGTACTTC
.	.	TRBV6-1	TRBJ1-1	CASSPRTEGNTEAFF	TGTGCCAGCAGTCCTCGGACAGAGGGCAACACTGAAGCTTTCTTT
.	.	TRBV2	TRBJ1-1	CASSETVNTEAFF	TGTGCCAGCAGTGAGACCGTGAACACTGAAGCTTTCTTT
TRBD1	.	TRBV6-6	TRBJ2-7	CASCPRGRLDEQYF	TGTGCCAGCTGCCCAAGGGGGCGGCTCGACGAGCAGTACTTC
TRBD1	.	TRBV4-2	TRBJ2-7	CASSQEGQGASYEQYF	TGTGCCAGCAGCCAGGAGGGACAGGGGGCTTCGTACGAGCAGTACTTC
.	.	TRBV4-1	TRBJ1-1	CASRLQRENTEAFF	TGCGCCAGCAGGTTACAGAGGGAGAACACTGAAGCTTTCTTT
.	.	TRBV13	TRBJ2-5	CASSLTQGTGRLPKETQYF	TGTGCCAGCAGCTTAACCCAGGGGACGGGGAGACTCCCAAAAGAGACCCAGTACTTC
.	.	TRBV7-3	TRBJ1-5	CASSLCACQIDNQPQHF	TGTGCCAGCAGCTTGTGTGCGTGTCAGATCGATAATCAGCCCCAGCATTTT
.	.	TRBV6-5	TRBJ2-7	CATSPGQPYEQYF	TGTGCCACCTCACCGGGACAACCCTACGAGCAGTACTTC
.	medium-sized	TRBV29-1	TRBJ2-6	CSVEDYMEGLAGANVLTF	TGCAGCGTTGAAGACTACATGGAAGGTTTAGCTGGGGCCAACGTCCTGACTTTC
TRBD2	.	TRBV4-2	TRBJ2-7	CASSQEGSGGAYEQYF	TGTGCCAGCAGCCAAGAGGGCAGCGGGGGGGCCTACGAGCAGTACTTC
TRBD2	.	TRBV7-2	TRBJ2-5	CASSAIAGGPPETQYF	TGTGCCAGCAGCGCGATAGCGGGGGGGCCTCCAGAGACCCAGTACTTC
.	once	TRBV29-1	TRBJ2-7	CSVSRGREQYF	TGCAGCGTTTCCCGGGGTCGGGAGCAGTACTTC
TRBD1	.	TRBV30	TRBJ1-1	CAWSVGTGMNTEAFF	TGTGCCTGGAGTGTAGGGACAGGGATGAACACTGAAGCTTTCTTT
TRBD1	once	TRBV19	TRBJ1-2	CASSLGQVLGYTF	TGTGCCAGTAGTCTGGGACAGGTGTTGGGCTACACCTTC
.	.	TRBV4-1	TRBJ2-7	CASSQVYETYEQYF	TGCGCCAGCAGCCAAGTTTATGAAACCTACGAGCAGTACTTC
.	once	TRBV5-4	TRBJ2-7	CASSKVMGAEYEQYF	TGTGCCAGCAGCAAAGTAATGGGGGCGGAATACGAGCAGTACTTC
.	.	TRBV5-4	TRBJ1-1	CASSFLSPSPEAFF	TGTGCCAGCAGCTTCCTGAGCCCTAGCCCTGAAGCTTTCTTT
.	.	TRBV11-3	TRBJ2-7	CASSLDRGRSSYEQYF	TGTGCCAGCAGCTTAGATCGGGGACGGAGCTCCTACGAGCAGTACTTC
TRBD1	once	TRBV4-3	TRBJ1-1	CASSQVVGGAGAFF	TGCGCCAGCAGCCAAGTTGTAGGGGGCGCCGGGGCTTTCTTT
TRBD1	.	TRBV4-1	TRBJ1-5	CASSLRQGALQPQHF	TGCGCCAGCAGCCTCAGACAGGGGGCTCTTCAGCCCCAGCATTTT
TRBD2	.	TRBV7-9	TRBJ2-7	CASSSSGWTSGGAYEQYF	TGTGCCAGCAGCTCGAGCGGATGGACTAGCGGGGGGGCCTACGAGCAGTACTTC
.	.	TRBV9	TRBJ2-7	CASSPGTDPYEQYF	TGTGCCAGCAGCCCCGGGACCGATCCCTACGAGCAGTACTTC
.	.	TRBV5-5	TRBJ2-1	CASSLWGEQFF	TGTGCCAGCAGCTTATGGGGGGAGCAGTTCTTC
TRBD2	.	TRBV7-2	TRBJ2-5	CASRTGRGGLETQYF	TGTGCCAGCAGAACGGGGCGGGGGGGCCTGGAGACCCAGTACTTC
.	.	TRBV7-9	TRBJ1-5	CASSLGGGNQPQHF	TGTGCCAGCAGCTTAGGAGGGGGCAATCAGCCCCAGCATTTT
.	.	TRBV6-5	TRBJ2-7	CASSYRAFYEQYF	TGTGCCAGCAGTTACCGGGCCTTCTACGAGCAGTACTTC
TRBD2	once	TRBV7-9	TRBJ2-5	CASSLHIAGVQETQYF	TGTGCCAGCAGCTTACACATAGCGGGGGTGCAAGAGACCCAGTACTTC
TRBD1	.	TRBV7-6	TRBJ2-6	CASRPGTGPSGANVLTF	TGTGCCAGCCGACCCGGGACAGGGCCATCTGGGGCCAACGTCCTGACTTTC
.	.	TRBV6-5	TRBJ2-5	CASSYGTVDQETQYF	TGTGCCAGCAGTTACGGAACGGTCGATCAAGAGACCCAGTACTTC
.	.	TRBV6-1	TRBJ1-2	CASSPGTFYGYTF	TGTGCCAGCAGTCCAGGGACTTTCTATGGCTACACCTTC
TRBD2	.	TRBV6-5	TRBJ2-1	CAGLGGAGGRNEQFF	TGTGCCGGCCTGGGGGGAGCGGGGGGCCGGAATGAGCAGTTCTTC
.	.	TRBV7-8	TRBJ2-7	CASSPARLMSSYEQYF	TGTGCCAGCAGCCCGGCACGGCTCATGAGCTCCTACGAGCAGTACTTC
TRBD1	.	TRBV7-9	TRBJ1-6	CASSRRTGGDSPLHF	TGTGCCAGCAGCCGTCGGACAGGGGGAGATTCACCCCTCCACTTT
.	.	TRBV7-9	TRBJ1-5	CASSLDGYSNQPQHF	TGTGCCAGCAGCCTGGACGGTTATAGCAATCAGCCCCAGCATTTT
.	once	TRBV30	TRBJ1-1	CAWSEGVGMNTEAFF	TGTGCCTGGAGTGAAGGGGTCGGAATGAACACTGAAGCTTTCTTT
TRBD2	few	TRBV7-2	TRBJ2-3	CASSPLAGGLADTQYF	TGTGCCAGCAGCCCCTTGGCGGGGGGCCTGGCAGATACGCAGTATTTT
TRBD1	few	TRBV6-6	TRBJ1-4	CASSYTGGREKLFF	TGTGCCAGCAGTTACACAGGGGGCCGGGAAAAACTGTTTTTT
.	.	TRBV29-1	TRBJ1-2	CSVGQGDNYGYTF	TGCAGCGTTGGTCAGGGTGATAACTATGGCTACACCTTC
.	.	TRBV13	TRBJ2-1	CASSIQQHEQFF	TGTGCCAGCAGCATACAGCAGCATGAGCAGTTCTTC